Described below is a single TCR beta chain sequence and its context. Trimming shortened V by 0 bases and J by 5 bases, and 13 bases separated the two germline ends. This CDR3 has 16 amino acids. Germline loops: CDR1 KGHSH, CDR2 LQKENI. This entry belongs to a study of cytomegalovirus exposure and HLA in healthy donors. 13 Jbeta primers and 60 Vbeta primers were used for the PCR. The assay was immunoSEQ multiplex PCR, and TCRdb's table has in-frame clones only and misses some. The sample data list 150,000 to 200,000 clones. Sample: PBMCs. This rearrangement joins TRBV18 to TRBJ2-2; the D is unclear. The sequence came from a woman aged 55 to 70 in good health and CMV-seronegative. This CDR3 is CASSPPSRQATGELFF. The CDR3 bases are TGTGCCAGCTCACCACCATCACGGCAGGCAACCGGGGAGCTGTTTTTT. The whole variable domain, filled in from reference TRBV18 and TRBJ2-2, reads NAGVMQNPRHLVRRRGQEARLRCSPMKGHSHVYWYRQLPEEGLKFMVYLQKENIIDESGMPKERFSAEFPKEGPSILRIQQVVRGDSAAYFCASSPPSRQATGELFFGEGSRLTVL.